Below, 24 T cell receptor beta chains from the same sample are listed, as sequenced in a study of early T cells in non-severe SARS-CoV-2 infection. TCRdb redid the calling of the 5' RACE reads with MiXCR, one entry per CDR3 protein. The sample yields approximately 100,000 distinct CDR3 sequences, approximately 17% seen once. The sample comprised whole blood. These receptors all come from an adult who was a healthcare worker with PCR-confirmed SARS-CoV-2 infection or an uninfected control (not recorded which).

This clonotype was detected a few times. This rearrangement joins TRBV10-3 to TRBJ2-3; 8 bases are shared with TRBD2. Trimming took 5 bases from V and 5 from J; bases not matched to a gene: 6. Germline V gene sequence: CDR1 ENHRY, CDR2 SYGVKD. There are 14 residues in the CDR3. The CDR3 bases are TGTGCCATCAGTCCCAGACTAGCGATAGATACGCAGTATTTT. Translating it yields CAISPRLAIDTQYF.

The chain links TRBV7-2 to TRBJ2-5, with D maybe TRBD2 (5 bases). The V gene's germline CDR1 is SGHTA and CDR2 FQGNSA. CDR3 length: 15 amino acids. Trimming cost V 1 base and J 6 bases, with 15 bases left between them. CDR3 nucleotides: TGTGCCAGCAGCTTAGATTTCGAGGGCGCCAAGACCCAGTACTTC. It encodes CASSLDFEGAKTQYF.

This clonotype was detected a few times. The rearrangement links TRBV18 to TRBJ2-4, with a weak D call TRBD1 (5 bases). The germline V and J ends were trimmed by 0 bases and 2 bases, with 11 bases remaining between them. The CDR3 length is 16 residues. Germline V CDR1 and CDR2: KGHSH, LQKENI. DNA of the CDR3: TGTGCCAGCTCACCACCGGGGCTAAATACCAAAAACATTCAGTACTTC. This translates into CASSPPGLNTKNIQYF. Full variable domain (outside the CDR3, taken from reference TRBV18 and TRBJ2-4): NAGVMQNPRHLVRRRGQEARLRCSPMKGHSHVYWYRQLPEEGLKFMVYLQKENIIDESGMPKERFSAEFPKEGPSILRIQQVVRGDSAAYFCASSPPGLNTKNIQYFGAGTRLSVL.

The chain employs TRBV10-2 and TRBJ2-5; D is unresolved. The CDR3 is 12 residues long. In germline, CDR1 is WSHSY, CDR2 SAAADI. The V end lost 6 bases, the J end lost 0 bases, and 5 bases lay between the germline ends. The CDR3 nucleotides are TGCGCCAGCAGGGGATACCAAGAGACCCAGTACTTC. The encoded protein is CASRGYQETQYF.

V is TRBV20-1 and J is TRBJ1-2; 9 bases fit TRBD1. The CDR3 is made up of 15 amino acids. With V trimmed by 1 base and J by 7 bases, 10 bases remained unmatched. Germline V gene sequence: CDR1 DFQATT, CDR2 SNEGSKA (reference sequence). The CDR3 nucleotides are TGCAGTGCTAGAGTCAAAGGACAGGGGCGGCTTGGCTACACCTTC. Its protein is CSARVKGQGRLGYTF.

The CDR3 region is CASSLADYGYTF. CDR3 DNA sequence: TGTGCCAGCAGCTTGGCCGACTATGGCTACACCTTC. The gene calls are TRBV5-5 and TRBJ1-2; D call uncertain. The CDR3 length is 12 residues. The V end lost 0 bases, the J end lost 3 bases, and 3 bases lay between the germline ends. In germline, CDR1 is SGHKS, CDR2 YYEKEE (reference sequence). Based on the CDR3 plus reference TRBV5-5 and TRBJ1-2, the full variable domain is DAGVTQSPTHLIKTRGQQVTLRCSPISGHKSVSWYQQVLGQGPQFIFQYYEKEERGRGNFPDRFSARQFPNYSSELNVNALLLGDSALYLCASSLADYGYTFGSGTRLTVV.

This chain connects TRBV30 to TRBJ1-1; 7 bases match TRBD1. The V and J ends lost 3 bases and 2 bases, in that order; junction bases with no gene match: 9. The CDR3 loop spans 15 amino acids. CDR1 is GTSNPN, CDR2 SVGIG, per germline (reference sequence). CDR3 residues: CAWRDWGTENTEAFF. The CDR3 nucleotides are TGTGCCTGGAGAGATTGGGGGACAGAAAACACTGAAGCTTTCTTT. The full variable domain, rest sourced from reference TRBV30 and TRBJ1-1, is SQTIHQWPATLVQPVGSPLSLECTVEGTSNPNLYWYRQAAGRGLQLLFYSVGIGQISSEVPQNLSASRPQDRQFILSSKKLLLSDSGFYLCAWRDWGTENTEAFFGQGTRLTVV.

This clonotype was picked up many times. The chain carries TRBV7-2 and TRBJ2-3; D is unresolved. Germline V gene lookup returns CDR1 SGHTA and CDR2 FQGNSA. Trimming took off 2 bases at V and 6 bases at J, with 6 bases between the two ends. The CDR3 contains 12 residues. The DNA of the CDR3 is TGTGCCAGCAGCTTACTGGTGGATACGCAGTATTTT. Translated: CASSLLVDTQYF.

This clonotype came up many times. The chain combines TRBV27 with TRBJ1-6; possibly TRBD1 for D (5 bases). V dropped 5 bases and J dropped 5 bases, with 19 bases sitting between them. Germline-derived CDR1 and CDR2 are MNHEY and SMNVEV (reference sequence). The CDR3 consists of 17 residues. The CDR3 DNA reads TGTGCCAGCAGTCCAACTCCAGGGTTTGAGGATAATTCACCCCTCCACTTT. This encodes CASSPTPGFEDNSPLHF.

The rearrangement joins TRBV29-1 to TRBJ2-3; TRBD1 might be the D (5 bases). The CDR3 totals 12 residues. Germline V lookup: CDR1 SQVTM, CDR2 ANQGSEA. The V end lost 5 bases, the J end lost 7 bases, and 13 bases lay between the germline ends. CDR3 amino acids: CSVRGRTHTQYF. The CDR3 nucleotides are TGCAGCGTTCGTGGGCGGACACATACGCAGTATTTT.

The rearrangement links TRBV6-2 or TRBV6-3 to TRBJ2-7; the D is unclear. Germline values: CDR1 MNHEY, CDR2 SVGEGT. V gave up 2 bases and J gave up 4 bases, with 9 bases separating them. This CDR3 is 13 amino acids long. The CDR3 spells CASSYAAAYEQYF. DNA of the CDR3: TGTGCCAGCAGTTACGCGGCAGCTTACGAGCAGTACTTC.

This chain uses TRBV20-1 with TRBJ2-2, with D maybe TRBD2 (5 bases). The CDR3 loop spans 13 amino acids. V was pared by 3 bases and J by 7 bases, with 12 bases between. Germline loops: CDR1 DFQATT, CDR2 SNEGSKA (reference sequence). The CDR3: CSASEGSVGELFF. The DNA of the CDR3 is TGCAGTGCTAGCGAGGGATCGGTCGGGGAGCTGTTTTTT.

The chain uses TRBV18 and TRBJ2-7; D possibly corresponds to TRBD2 (6 bases). Germline assignment: CDR1 KGHSH and CDR2 LQKENI. The CDR3 is 14 amino acids. V dropped 2 bases and J dropped 3 bases, with 11 bases sitting between them. In DNA, the CDR3 is TGTGCCAGCTCACCAGGGGGGATCGTCTACGAGCAGTACTTC. As protein: CASSPGGIVYEQYF. Full variable domain (outside the CDR3, taken from reference TRBV18 and TRBJ2-7): NAGVMQNPRHLVRRRGQEARLRCSPMKGHSHVYWYRQLPEEGLKFMVYLQKENIIDESGMPKERFSAEFPKEGPSILRIQQVVRGDSAAYFCASSPGGIVYEQYFGPGTRLTVT.

This clonotype was picked up one time. The chain employs TRBV19 and TRBJ2-2; D gene ambiguous. The V end lost 8 bases, the J end lost 6 bases, and 16 bases lay between the germline ends. CDR3 length: 14 residues. The V gene's germline CDR1 is LNHDA and CDR2 SQIVND (reference sequence). CDR3 in amino acids: CASGELTEAGELFF. The CDR3 nucleotides are TGTGCCAGTGGGGAACTTACCGAGGCCGGGGAGCTGTTTTTT.

This clonotype was recorded many times. This rearrangement joins TRBV12-3 or TRBV12-4 to TRBJ2-2; D gene unclear. This CDR3 contains 15 residues. The ends were cut back, 5 bases at V and 7 bases at J, with 17 bases in the middle. CDR3 sequence reads: CASSQDGRKSGELFF. In DNA form, the CDR3 reads TGTGCCAGCAGTCAGGACGGCCGTAAGAGCGGGGAGCTGTTTTTT.

This chain joins TRBV7-9 and TRBJ2-3; D is uncertain. The CDR3 has 14 amino acids. CDR1 SEHNR and CDR2 FQNEAQ come from the germline V gene (reference sequence). The ends were cut back, 0 bases at V and 1 base at J, with 5 bases in the middle. This CDR3 is CASSLAQGTDTQYF. CDR3 bases: TGTGCCAGCAGCTTAGCCCAGGGCACAGATACGCAGTATTTT. Together with reference TRBV7-9 and TRBJ2-3, the CDR3 gives the full variable domain: DTGVSQNPRHKITKRGQNVTFRCDPISEHNRLYWYRQTLGQGPEFLTYFQNEAQLEKSRLLSDRFSAERPKGSFSTLEIQRTEQGDSAMYLCASSLAQGTDTQYFGPGTRLTVL.

The V gene is TRBV7-6, the J gene TRBJ2-7; a weak D match, TRBD2 (6 bases). V was shortened by 3 bases and J by 5 bases, with 11 bases between the two germline ends. The CDR3 length is 13 residues. The germline gives CDR1 SGHVS, CDR2 FNYEAQ. DNA of the CDR3: TGTGCCAGCAGCTTGCGGGACGGGGACGAGCAGTACTTC. It is translated as CASSLRDGDEQYF.

The chain uses TRBV12-3 or TRBV12-4 and TRBJ1-1; D not resolved. This CDR3 has 12 residues. The V end lost 1 base, the J end lost 7 bases, and 7 bases lay between the germline ends. The CDR3 sequence: CASSLVAGEAFF. The CDR3 region has the DNA TGTGCCAGCAGTTTAGTTGCAGGTGAAGCTTTCTTT.

This chain uses TRBV5-5 with TRBJ2-5, with a tentative D call TRBD1 (6 bases). The CDR3 consists of 13 residues. Germline values: CDR1 SGHKS, CDR2 YYEKEE (reference sequence). V dropped 4 bases and J dropped 3 bases, with 10 bases sitting between them. CDR3 protein: CASSPGVKETQYF. The CDR3 DNA reads TGTGCCAGCAGCCCAGGGGTCAAAGAGACCCAGTACTTC.

The V call is TRBV6-4, the J call TRBJ2-3; 9 nucleotides agree with TRBD1. Trimming took 6 bases from V and 5 from J; bases not matched to a gene: 12. The V gene's germline CDR1 is MRHNA and CDR2 SNTAGT. The CDR3 has 16 residues. The CDR3 region is CASSLTGGRGRDTQYF. The CDR3 bases are TGTGCCAGCAGCCTCACAGGGGGCCGGGGACGAGATACGCAGTATTTT.

The CDR3: CEGQSEKLFF. CDR3 DNA sequence: TGCGAGGGACAGAGTGAAAAACTGTTTTTT. This chain joins TRBV29-1 and TRBJ1-4; 7 bases align to TRBD1. The CDR3 extends over 10 amino acids. Germline V gene lookup returns CDR1 SQVTM and CDR2 ANQGSEA.

The sample holds many counts of this clonotype. CDR3 nucleotides: TGTGCCAGCAGCTTGGGACAGACTAGCACAGATACGCAGTATTTT. Its protein is CASSLGQTSTDTQYF. The chain combines TRBV7-8 with TRBJ2-3, with 7 bases identical to TRBD1. The CDR3 consists of 15 residues. CDR1 and CDR2 (germline): SGHVS, FQNEAQ. The junction had 3 bases not matched to a gene; V was cut back by 3 bases and J by 0 bases.

A note on this clonotype: This CDR3 fails to terminate in the conserved phenylalanine or tryptophan, so it likely reflects a read error. This sequence joins TRBV6-5 and TRBJ1-1; 9 bases are shared with TRBD1. The CDR3 length is 16 residues. CDR1 and CDR2 (germline): MNHEY, SVGAGI. The J segment lost 7 bases and the V segment lost 0 bases, leaving 9 bases of the junction unmatched. The CDR3: CASSYSMYRGRNEAFI. CDR3 coding DNA: TGTGCCAGCAGTTACTCGATGTACAGGGGGCGGAATGAAGCTTTCATT.

This clonotype came up a few times. The rearrangement joins TRBV20-1 to TRBJ2-7, with 9 positions matching TRBD1. Looked up from germline, CDR1 is DFQATT and CDR2 is SNEGSKA (reference sequence). The junction had 10 bases not matched to a gene; V was cut back by 5 bases and J by 5 bases. This CDR3 contains 14 residues. The CDR3: CSAPPGQGGHEQYF. The CDR3 nucleotides are TGCAGTGCTCCTCCGGGACAGGGAGGCCACGAGCAGTACTTC.